This T cell receptor (beta chain) appears in the sequencing data of a study of CD8+ T cells in alopecia areata. Notes on the study in general: Researchers report lesional scalp, most notably alopecia totalis/universalis, outstripped normal scalp in clonality. Scalp and blood samples kept many expanded lesional clones throughout tofacitinib.

Extraction of RNA preceded its reverse transcription into cDNA, which served as the sequencing template. Measured with immunoSEQ multiplex PCR; TCRdb has only the in-frame clones, and not every one. The sample consists of hundreds of thousands of clones, around two fifths of them appearing once. The length of the CDR3 is 17 residues. V was cut by 4 bases and J by 4 bases, with 22 bases left in between. The germline CDR1 and CDR2 sequences are MGHRA and YSYEKL. On this clone itself: What it recognizes is unknown.

Treatment reported: oral pan-JAK inhibitor, 5-10 mg twice daily. Peripheral blood, together with lesional scalp punch biopsies, was collected from alopecia areata patients. The V and J genes are TRBV4-1 and TRBJ1-1; the D is unclear. This receptor was obtained from a human donor with alopecia areata. The sample here was CD4+ T cells sorted from blood, taken between weeks 30 and 35, from a patient treated with tofacitinib. The CDR3 DNA reads TGCGCCAGCAGCCTCAAGATAATGGGTGTCTCTGCCACTGAAGCTTTCTTT. It encodes CASSLKIMGVSATEAFF.